These 21 T cell receptor beta chains originate from one sample sequenced in a study of shared clonotypes between healthy human individuals. Clones were sequenced by immunoSEQ multiplex PCR, and TCRdb holds only the in-frame ones, with some missing. The table has about 2.3 million clones, 80% to 95% seen once; the top ten hold approximately 0.4%. Sample: naive CD4+ T cells from PBMCs. As to subset: CD45RA+ positively selected. The receptors here all came from a man between 18 and 35 years old in good health. Some clones in this sample may be carry-over from other donors' samples.

The CDR3 region has the DNA TGTGCCAGCAGTTTATTGGGGGTTGGTGGCTACACCTTC. Translating gives CASSLLGVGGYTF. V gene TRBV28 combines with J gene TRBJ1-2, with a possible D match to TRBD1 (5 bases). Trimming left V 1 base short and J 7 bases short, with 10 bases between. This CDR3 contains 13 residues. CDR1 and CDR2 (germline): MDHEN, SYDVKM.

This chain joins TRBV11-2 and TRBJ2-7; possibly TRBD2 for D (5 bases). The ends were cut back, 2 bases at V and 0 bases at J, with 11 bases in the middle. This CDR3 is 15 amino acids long. CDR1 is SGHAT, CDR2 FQNNGV, per germline. As DNA, the CDR3 is TGTGCCAGCAGCTTACAGCGGCATAGCTCCTACGAGCAGTACTTC. As protein: CASSLQRHSSYEQYF. The variable domain in full, completed from reference TRBV11-2 and TRBJ2-7, reads EAGVAQSPRYKIIEKRQSVAFWCNPISGHATLYWYQQILGQGPKLLIQFQNNGVVDDSQLPKDRFSAERLKGVDSTLKIQPAKLEDSAVYLCASSLQRHSSYEQYFGPGTRLTVT.

This rearrangement joins TRBV15 to TRBJ1-1; D not resolved. This CDR3 spans 13 amino acids. V was shortened by 5 bases and J by 8 bases, with 15 bases between the two germline ends. Germline assignment: CDR1 LNHNV and CDR2 YYDKDF (reference sequence). CDR3 in DNA: TGTGCCACCAGCGTCGGACGGGTTTGGGAAGCTTTCTTT. Amino acids: CATSVGRVWEAFF.

The chain combines TRBV2 with TRBJ2-5, with TRBD1 identical over 7 bases. The CDR3 is 16 residues long. CDR1 SNHLY and CDR2 FYNNEI come from the germline V gene. Losses at the gene ends were 3 bases for V and 1 base for J; bases not matched to a gene: 8. This chain's CDR3 is CASSEGQPESQETQYF. The CDR3 bases are TGTGCCAGCAGTGAGGGACAGCCAGAATCCCAAGAGACCCAGTACTTC.

J is TRBJ2-1 and V is TRBV11-3, with a possible D match to TRBD1 (6 bases). The CDR3 length is 16 residues. Germline V gene data show CDR1 as SGHNT and CDR2 as YENEEA. The germline V and J ends were trimmed by 2 bases and 4 bases, with 15 bases remaining between them. CDR3 in DNA: TGTGCCAGCAGCTTAACTGGGGGAAGGGGGTACAATGAGCAGTTCTTC. Translated, it gives CASSLTGGRGYNEQFF.

J is TRBJ2-7 and V is TRBV4-2, with TRBD2 as a possible D gene (5 bases). This CDR3 has 16 residues. The V gene's germline CDR1 is LGHNA and CDR2 YNFKEQ. V was shortened by 0 bases and J by 2 bases, with 14 bases between the two germline ends. The CDR3 is CASSQEVQRQAYEQYF. The CDR3 coding sequence is TGTGCCAGCAGCCAAGAGGTGCAGCGGCAAGCCTACGAGCAGTACTTC.

J is TRBJ2-3 and V is TRBV4-1; no firm D call. V gave up 0 bases and J gave up 6 bases, with 7 bases separating them. The CDR3 is made up of 13 amino acids. Germline V gene lookup returns CDR1 MGHRA and CDR2 YSYEKL. CDR3 bases: TGCGCCAGCAGCCAAGATGCCGCTGATACGCAGTATTTT. Translation: CASSQDAADTQYF.

The chain employs TRBV13 and TRBJ2-7, with 9 bases that match TRBD1. This CDR3 is built from 15 residues. The germline CDR1 and CDR2 sequences are PRHDT and FYEKMQ (reference sequence). The J segment lost 3 bases and the V segment lost 2 bases, leaving 5 bases of the junction unmatched. The chain's CDR3 is CASSLSRTGDYEQYF. For the CDR3, the DNA is TGTGCCAGCAGCTTAAGTCGGACAGGGGACTACGAGCAGTACTTC.

The chain couples TRBV6-6 to TRBJ2-3; D might be TRBD1 (5 bases). Germline V gene sequence: CDR1 MNHNY, CDR2 SVGAGI (reference sequence). V shed 5 bases and J shed 1 base, with 13 bases lying between them. This CDR3 has 15 residues. CDR3 bases: TGTGCCAGCAGTGCCTACAGGCTAGGCACAGATACGCAGTATTTT. This codes for CASSAYRLGTDTQYF.

This rearrangement joins TRBV28 to TRBJ2-3; 8 positions agree with TRBD2. CDR3 length: 15 amino acids. Per the germline V gene, CDR1 is MDHEN and CDR2 is SYDVKM. The junction had 5 bases not matched to a gene; V was cut back by 5 bases and J by 1 base. The CDR3 protein is CASSPSGRGTDTQYF. CDR3 DNA: TGTGCCAGCAGTCCTAGCGGGCGTGGCACAGATACGCAGTATTTT.

The gene calls are TRBV18 and TRBJ1-1; D not resolved. This CDR3 comprises 15 residues. CDR1 is KGHSH, CDR2 LQKENI, per germline. V lost 0 bases to trimming and J lost 0 bases, with 8 bases between them. DNA of the CDR3: TGTGCCAGCTCACCACCGTCCAGGATGAACACTGAAGCTTTCTTT. This gives the protein CASSPPSRMNTEAFF.

The rearrangement uses TRBV23-1 and TRBJ1-5, with a possible D match to TRBD1 (5 bases). TRBV23-1 is flagged as an ORF with uncertain function. Trimming left V 11 bases short and J 1 base short, with 12 bases between. The CDR3 sequence is 13 residues long. The CDR3 region is CAARERSNQPQHF. The CDR3 DNA is TGCGCCGCCAGGGAACGGAGCAATCAGCCCCAGCATTTT.

CDR3 sequence reads: CASSDWRTPDDTEAFF. In DNA form, the CDR3 reads TGTGCCAGCAGTGATTGGAGGACCCCGGATGACACTGAAGCTTTCTTT. This rearrangement joins TRBV6-1 to TRBJ1-1; D call uncertain. The V gene lost 3 bases and the J gene lost 3 bases, with 17 bases spanning the gap. The CDR3 runs to 16 residues. Germline V lookup: CDR1 MNHNS, CDR2 SASEGT.

The rearrangement links TRBV7-3 to TRBJ2-1; D is ambiguous. Deletions cut 1 base from V and 7 bases from J, with 5 bases between. The CDR3 sequence is 12 residues long. Germline CDR1 is SGHTA and CDR2 is FQGTGA. This CDR3 reads CASSLRPNEQFF. In DNA, the CDR3 is TGTGCCAGCAGCTTAAGGCCAAATGAGCAGTTCTTC.

The CDR3 region has the DNA TGTGCCAGCAGCTTAGAGCGTAACAGCCATTACGAGCAGTACTTC. As protein: CASSLERNSHYEQYF. This chain uses TRBV11-2 with TRBJ2-7, with no clear D. The CDR3 runs 15 residues. The germline V gene has CDR1 SGHAT and CDR2 FQNNGV. Trimming removed 0 bases at V and 4 bases at J, with 13 bases between.

The chain is built from TRBV28 and TRBJ1-5; 9 bases agree with TRBD1. Germline CDR1 reads MDHEN; CDR2 reads SYDVKM. The CDR3 runs 16 residues. After removal of 5 bases from V and 3 bases from J, the junction contained 8 bases not matched to a gene. Here the CDR3 DNA reads TGTGCCAGCAGTCCCGGGACAGGGCTCCTCAATCAGCCCCAGCATTTT. This translates into CASSPGTGLLNQPQHF.

Written as DNA, the CDR3 is TGTGCCAGCAGCTTGGACAGCCGAGAGACCCAGTACTTC. It translates to CASSLDSRETQYF. The rearrangement links TRBV5-6 to TRBJ2-5; D gene unclear. The CDR3 spans 13 residues. Germline CDR1 SGHDT, CDR2 YYEEEE. With 0 bases removed from V and 4 bases from J, the gap between germline ends came to 7 bases.

In this sample, this clone turned up once. The CDR3 DNA reads TGTGCCAGCAGCGCCAGGGACAGGGCGGCTGGGGCCAACGTCCTGACTTTC. It yields the protein CASSARDRAAGANVLTF. This chain links TRBV9 with TRBJ2-6, with TRBD1 identical over 9 bases. This CDR3 contains 17 residues. Trimming took 3 bases from V and 2 from J; bases not matched to a gene: 6. Germline V CDR1 and CDR2: SGDLS, YYNGEE.

J is TRBJ2-3 and V is TRBV19; D possibly corresponds to TRBD2 (6 bases). There are 15 residues in the CDR3. V lost 4 bases to trimming and J lost 4 bases, with 15 bases between them. Looked up from germline, CDR1 is LNHDA and CDR2 is SQIVND (reference sequence). The CDR3 spells CASSRGRLVADTQYF. The CDR3 DNA reads TGTGCCAGTAGTAGGGGGAGACTAGTTGCAGATACGCAGTATTTT.

CDR3 protein: CASSLEGGTTQPQHF. CDR3 DNA sequence: TGCGCCAGCAGCTTGGAGGGGGGGACCACTCAGCCCCAGCATTTT. This chain uses TRBV5-1 with TRBJ1-5; perhaps TRBD1 as D (6 bases). The CDR3 extends over 15 amino acids. V was pared by 0 bases and J by 6 bases, with 13 bases between. Germline CDR1 and CDR2: SGHRS and YFSETQ.

This chain uses TRBV28 with TRBJ2-7; perhaps TRBD1 as D (5 bases). This CDR3 has 14 amino acids. V lost 8 bases to trimming and J lost 0 bases, with 14 bases between them. Germline lookup yields CDR1 MDHEN and CDR2 SYDVKM. CDR3 coding DNA: TGTGCCAGCGTTTGGACATCGCGCTCCTACGAGCAGTACTTC. This encodes CASVWTSRSYEQYF.